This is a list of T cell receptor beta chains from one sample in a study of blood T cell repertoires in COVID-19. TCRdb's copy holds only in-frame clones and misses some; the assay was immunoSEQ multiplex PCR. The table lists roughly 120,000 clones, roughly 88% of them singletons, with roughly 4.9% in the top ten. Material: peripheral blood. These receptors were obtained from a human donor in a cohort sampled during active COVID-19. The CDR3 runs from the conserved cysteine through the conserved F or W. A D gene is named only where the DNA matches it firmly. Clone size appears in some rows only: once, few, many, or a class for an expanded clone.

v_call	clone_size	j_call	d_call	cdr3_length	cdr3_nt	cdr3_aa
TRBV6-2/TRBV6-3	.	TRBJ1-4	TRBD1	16	TGTGCCAGCAGTTACGGGACAGGAGGAACTAATGAAAAACTGTTTTTT	CASSYGTGGTNEKLFF
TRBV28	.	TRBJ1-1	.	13	TGTGCCAGCAGTTTATCGGAGTTAAGGGGCGCTTTCTTT	CASSLSELRGAFF
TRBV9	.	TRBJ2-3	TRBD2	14	TGTGCCAGGGAACCCTGGGGGGGAACAGATACGCAGTATTTT	CAREPWGGTDTQYF
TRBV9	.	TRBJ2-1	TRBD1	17	TGTGCCAGCAGCGTAGGGGCGTCGAGGACAGGGCCCTGTGAGCAGTTCTTC	CASSVGASRTGPCEQFF
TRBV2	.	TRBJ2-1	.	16	TGTGCCAGCGGAGTGGATGGGGGACTCTCCTACAATGAGCAGTTCTTC	CASGVDGGLSYNEQFF
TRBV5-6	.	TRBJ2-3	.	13	TGTGCCAGCAGCCGGGGACTTTCAGATACGCAGTATTTT	CASSRGLSDTQYF
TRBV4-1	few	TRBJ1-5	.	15	TGCGCCAGCAGCCAGGGGAGGGGGGGGGCTCAGCCCCAGCATTTT	CASSQGRGGAQPQHF
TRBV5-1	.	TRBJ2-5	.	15	TGCGCCAGCAGCTTGGTGAGCGGACCACAAGAGACCCAGTACTTC	CASSLVSGPQETQYF
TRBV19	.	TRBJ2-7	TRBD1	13	TGTGCCAGTAGTATGGGACAGAACTACGAGCAGTACTTC	CASSMGQNYEQYF
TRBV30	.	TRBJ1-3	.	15	TGTGCCTGGAGTGTAGGGGCTATCTCTGGAAACACCATATATTTT	CAWSVGAISGNTIYF
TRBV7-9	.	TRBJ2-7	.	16	TGTGCCAGCAGCTTAGCCAGCGCGGGGGCAGGGTGGGAGCAGTACTTC	CASSLASAGAGWEQYF
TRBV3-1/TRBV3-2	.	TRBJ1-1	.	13	TGTGCCAGCTTAAAGACAGGGAACACTGAAGCTTTCTTT	CASLKTGNTEAFF
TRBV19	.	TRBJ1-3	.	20	TGTGCCAGTAGCCCGACCGGGACACGAAATTTTAGAACCGCTGGAAACACCATATATTTT	CASSPTGTRNFRTAGNTIYF
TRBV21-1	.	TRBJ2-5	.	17	TGTGCCAGCAGCCTAGGAAAACTAGCGGGGGCGCAAGAGACCCAGTACTTC	CASSLGKLAGAQETQYF
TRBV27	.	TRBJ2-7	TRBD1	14	TGTGCCAGCAGGGACAGGGCAGGAACCTACGAGCAGTACTTC	CASRDRAGTYEQYF
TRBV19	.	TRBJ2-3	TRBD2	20	TGTGCCAGTAGGACCGCCGGGACTAGCGGGAGAGGGTTTCGCACAGATACGCAGTATTTT	CASRTAGTSGRGFRTDTQYF
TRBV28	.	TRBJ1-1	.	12	TGTGCCAGCAGTTCCCAAGGACAGAAAGCTTTCTTT	CASSSQGQKAFF
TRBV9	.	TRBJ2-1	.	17	TGTGCCAGCAGCGTAGGTCGAGTCGGGATCATGAACAATGAGCAGTTCTTC	CASSVGRVGIMNNEQFF
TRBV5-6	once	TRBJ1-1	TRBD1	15	TGTGCCAGCAGCCTGGCCGGGACAGGGGGGAGGGGAGCTTTCTTT	CASSLAGTGGRGAFF
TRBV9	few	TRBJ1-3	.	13	TGTGCCAGCAGCGTGTCGTTAGGAAACACCATATATTTT	CASSVSLGNTIYF
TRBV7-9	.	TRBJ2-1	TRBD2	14	TGTGCCAGCAGCCCTAGCGGGGGCTACAATGAGCAGTTCTTC	CASSPSGGYNEQFF
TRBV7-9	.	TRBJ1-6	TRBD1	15	TGTGCCAGCAGCTTAGCTACCATACAGGGGAGAACCCTCCACTTT	CASSLATIQGRTLHF
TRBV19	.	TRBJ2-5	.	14	TGTGCCAGTAGGACTGACCCGTTCCAAGAGACCCAGTACTTC	CASRTDPFQETQYF
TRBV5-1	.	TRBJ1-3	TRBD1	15	TGCGCCAGCAGCTCGGGGACAGGGCCTGGAAACACCATATATTTT	CASSSGTGPGNTIYF
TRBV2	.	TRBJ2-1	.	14	TGTGCCGCCCACAAGGACAGCTCCTACAATGAGCAGTTCTTC	CAAHKDSSYNEQFF
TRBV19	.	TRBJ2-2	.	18	TGTGCCAGTAGGATCAAGGAGGGGGCGCGGCTGGGCACCGGGGAGCTGTTTTTT	CASRIKEGARLGTGELFF
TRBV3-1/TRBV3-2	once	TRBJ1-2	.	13	TGTGCCAGCAGCCAATCTTGGGGGGATGGCTACACCTTC	CASSQSWGDGYTF
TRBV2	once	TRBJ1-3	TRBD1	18	TGTGCCAGCAGTGCTCGGGACAGGGGACTTAGCTCTGGAAACACCATATATTTT	CASSARDRGLSSGNTIYF
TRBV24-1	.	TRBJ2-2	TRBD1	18	TGTGCCACCAGTGATTTGGGACAGGGGGCTTCGGGCACCGGGGAGCTGTTTTTT	CATSDLGQGASGTGELFF
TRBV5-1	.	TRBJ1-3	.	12	TGCGCCAGCAGCTTGCCAGGAAACACCATATATTTT	CASSLPGNTIYF
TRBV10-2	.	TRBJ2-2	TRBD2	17	TGCGCCAGCAGAGGACTAGCGGGAGGCTCGAACACCGGGGAGCTGTTTTTT	CASRGLAGGSNTGELFF
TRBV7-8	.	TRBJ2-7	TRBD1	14	TGTGCCAGCAGCTCGACAGGGAGCTCCTACGAGCAGTACTTC	CASSSTGSSYEQYF
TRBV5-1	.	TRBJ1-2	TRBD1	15	TGCGCCAGCAGCTTGGGACAGGGGGCTTACTATGGCTACACCTTC	CASSLGQGAYYGYTF
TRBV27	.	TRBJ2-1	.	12	TGTGCCAGCAGTTTCCCGCGTTCCGAGCAGTTCTTC	CASSFPRSEQFF
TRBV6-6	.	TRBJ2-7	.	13	TGTGCCAGCAACCCGGGGGTTTTGTACGAGCAGTACTTC	CASNPGVLYEQYF
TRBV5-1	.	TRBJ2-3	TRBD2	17	TGCGCCAGCAGCCCCGGGGGGACTAGCGGGAGTCAAGATACGCAGTATTTT	CASSPGGTSGSQDTQYF
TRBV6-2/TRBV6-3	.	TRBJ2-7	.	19	TGTGCCAGCAGTTACTCGGCGGGTGACGCCCCCGGACGGTCCTACGAGCAGTACTTC	CASSYSAGDAPGRSYEQYF
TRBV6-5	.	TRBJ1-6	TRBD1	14	TGTGCCAGCAGTTATCGACAGGGGCATTCACCCCTCCACTTT	CASSYRQGHSPLHF
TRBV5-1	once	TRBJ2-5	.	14	TGCGCCAGCAGCTTGGAACAGCCCCAAGAGACCCAGTACTTC	CASSLEQPQETQYF
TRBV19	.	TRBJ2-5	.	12	TGTGCCAGTAGTATCCAGGGGGAGACCCAGTACTTC	CASSIQGETQYF
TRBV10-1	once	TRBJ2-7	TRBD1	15	TGCGCCAGCAGTGATTTGAGGGGGCAAACCTACGAGCAGTACTTC	CASSDLRGQTYEQYF
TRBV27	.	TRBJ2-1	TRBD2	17	TGTGCCAGCAGTTTAGAACTGTTAGCGGGACCCGGTAATGAGCAGTTCTTC	CASSLELLAGPGNEQFF
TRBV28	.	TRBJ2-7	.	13	TGTGCCAGCAGTGAGACACTCTCCTACGAGCAGTACTTC	CASSETLSYEQYF
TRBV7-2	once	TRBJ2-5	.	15	TGTGCCAGCAGCCCGAGCGCTAGCTTCCCGGAGACCCAGTACTTC	CASSPSASFPETQYF
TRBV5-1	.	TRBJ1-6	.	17	TGCGCCAGCAGCTCGGGTGCGGCCAGCTCCTATAATTCACCCCTCCACTTT	CASSSGAASSYNSPLHF
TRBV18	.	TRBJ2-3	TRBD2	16	TGTGCCAGCCCACCAGCGGGAGGGACTAGCACAGATACGCAGTATTTT	CASPPAGGTSTDTQYF
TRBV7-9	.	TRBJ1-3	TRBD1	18	TGTGCCAGCAGCCCCGTGGGGGGTGACAGGGGGCTTGGAAACACCATATATTTT	CASSPVGGDRGLGNTIYF